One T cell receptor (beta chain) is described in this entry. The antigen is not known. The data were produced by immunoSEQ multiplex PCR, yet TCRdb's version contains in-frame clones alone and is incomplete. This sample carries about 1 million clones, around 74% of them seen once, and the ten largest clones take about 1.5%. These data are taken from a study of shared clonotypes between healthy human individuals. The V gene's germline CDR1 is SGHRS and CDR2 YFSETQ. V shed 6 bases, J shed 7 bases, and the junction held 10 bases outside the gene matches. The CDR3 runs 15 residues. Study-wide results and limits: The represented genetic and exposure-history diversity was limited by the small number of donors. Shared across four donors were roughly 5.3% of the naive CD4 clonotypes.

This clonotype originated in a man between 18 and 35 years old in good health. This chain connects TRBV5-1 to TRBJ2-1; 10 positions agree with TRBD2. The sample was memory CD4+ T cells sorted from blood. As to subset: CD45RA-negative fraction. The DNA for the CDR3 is TGCGCCAGCACCTTCAGCGGGGGGGCCGAGAATGAGCAGTTCTTC. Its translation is CASTFSGGAENEQFF.